This is a list of T cell receptor beta chains from one sample in a study of T-cell reconstitution after alpha-beta-depleted transplantation in children. TCRdb independently ran MiXCR on the PCR reads; one entry per CDR3 protein. Among about 110,000 distinct CDR3 sequences listed, around 6.4% were seen once. The sample was PBMCs, mostly from graft donor cells, taken 360 days after TCRalphabeta/CD19-depleted stem cell transplant. These receptors were taken from a male patient aged 2 to 9 who had a stem cell transplant for acute lymphoblastic leukemia, so the T cells may come from the graft donor. CDR3s include the opening cysteine and the closing phenylalanine or tryptophan. The D gene is left open where the match is weak. The size field is filled for only some rows; it gives once, few, many or a size class.

CDR3 length,D gene,V gene,clone size,J gene,CDR3 protein,CDR3 DNA
15,-,TRBV5-6,-,TRBJ2-7,CASSPGVGLHYEQYF,TGTGCCAGCAGCCCAGGGGTAGGGCTACACTACGAGCAGTACTTC
15,TRBD1,TRBV24-1,many,TRBJ2-1,CATSDPGQGRGEQFF,TGTGCCACCAGTGATCCGGGACAGGGGAGGGGTGAGCAGTTCTTC
13,-,TRBV4-3,many,TRBJ1-2,CASSQGAGRGYTF,TGCGCCAGCAGCCAGGGGGCCGGGAGAGGCTACACCTTC
13,TRBD1,TRBV27,few,TRBJ2-7,CASSRQGPYEQYF,TGTGCCAGCAGTCGACAGGGGCCCTACGAGCAGTACTTC
14,TRBD2,TRBV25-1,many,TRBJ2-5,CASRTREGSKTQYF,TGTGCCAGCAGGACGAGGGAGGGCTCAAAGACCCAGTACTTC
13,-,TRBV7-2,-,TRBJ2-5,CASSLAPPRSQYF,TGTGCCAGCAGCTTAGCCCCTCCTCGTTCCCAGTACTTC
15,-,TRBV7-9,many,TRBJ2-3,CASSLVVAGTDTQYF,TGTGCCAGCAGCTTAGTGGTAGCGGGCACAGATACGCAGTATTTT
14,TRBD1,TRBV5-1,many,TRBJ2-7,CASSPGTDSYEQYF,TGCGCCAGCAGCCCCGGGACAGATTCCTACGAGCAGTACTTC
15,TRBD1,TRBV20-1,many,TRBJ2-2,CSARDPTGSTGELFF,TGCAGTGCTAGAGACCCGACAGGGAGCACCGGGGAGCTGTTTTTT
15,TRBD1,TRBV11-2,many,TRBJ1-1,CASSLDRVVNTEAFF,TGTGCCAGCAGCTTGGACAGGGTGGTGAACACTGAAGCTTTCTTT
15,-,TRBV5-5,many,TRBJ2-5,CASSLRWDSQETQYF,TGTGCCAGCAGCTTGCGGTGGGATAGCCAAGAGACCCAGTACTTC
13,TRBD2,TRBV7-9,-,TRBJ2-7,CASTTGTSSEQYF,TGTGCCAGCACCACCGGGACTAGTTCCGAGCAGTACTTC
11,-,TRBV12-3/TRBV12-4,many,TRBJ2-1,CASSQKREQFF,TGTGCCAGCAGCCAGAAAAGGGAGCAGTTCTTC
13,-,TRBV6-5,many,TRBJ2-7,CASSYADSYEQYF,TGTGCCAGCAGTTACGCAGACTCCTACGAGCAGTACTTC
18,TRBD2,TRBV20-1,-,TRBJ2-5,CSARDGWLAGDGRETQYF,TGCAGTGCTAGAGATGGGTGGCTAGCGGGGGACGGAAGGGAGACCCAGTACTTC
12,-,TRBV6-5,many,TRBJ1-1,CASSRMNTEAFF,TGTGCCAGCAGCCGAATGAACACTGAAGCTTTCTTT
15,-,TRBV27,-,TRBJ2-6,CASSTRASGANVLTF,TGTGCCAGCAGTACCAGGGCATCCGGGGCCAACGTCCTGACTTTC
14,-,TRBV9,many,TRBJ1-2,CASSARTENYGYTF,TGTGCCAGCAGCGCCCGGACAGAGAACTATGGCTACACCTTC
14,-,TRBV6-1,many,TRBJ1-1,CASSEGVGNTEAFF,TGTGCCAGCAGTGAAGGGGTAGGGAACACTGAAGCTTTCTTT
12,-,TRBV7-9,many,TRBJ2-7,CASSRTSDEQYF,TGTGCCAGCAGCCGGACCTCCGACGAGCAGTACTTC
16,TRBD1,TRBV7-4,many,TRBJ2-1,CASSSRDRSSYNEQFF,TGTGCCAGCAGCTCCCGGGACAGGAGCTCCTACAATGAGCAGTTCTTC
17,-,TRBV7-9,-,TRBJ1-1,CASSRSRRGPAGTEAFF,TGTGCCAGCAGCCGCAGTAGGAGGGGTCCTGCGGGAACTGAAGCTTTCTTT
14,TRBD2,TRBV6-2/TRBV6-3,few,TRBJ2-5,CASSPTSGSGTQYF,TGTGCCAGCAGCCCGACTAGCGGGAGCGGGACCCAGTACTTC
14,-,TRBV13,-,TRBJ2-1,CASNLGQEGNEQFF,TGTGCCAGCAACTTAGGGCAGGAGGGCAATGAGCAGTTCTTC
21,-,TRBV5-4,many,TRBJ2-1,CASSLYTPEDRYFSSYNEQFF,TGTGCCAGCAGCTTGTACACCCCGGAAGACAGGTACTTCTCATCCTACAATGAGCAGTTCTTC
16,TRBD1,TRBV7-6,many,TRBJ2-3,CASSISGQGATDTQYF,TGTGCCAGCAGCATTAGTGGACAGGGAGCCACAGATACGCAGTATTTT
13,-,TRBV5-6,-,TRBJ2-2,CASSLEVPGELFF,TGTGCCAGCAGCTTGGAGGTCCCCGGGGAGCTGTTTTTT
14,-,TRBV24-1,many,TRBJ2-1,CATSGGLVDNEQFF,TGTGCCACCAGTGGCGGGCTCGTCGACAATGAGCAGTTCTTC
15,TRBD1,TRBV4-3,many,TRBJ1-3,CASSPGTASGNTIYF,TGCGCCAGCAGCCCCGGGACAGCCTCTGGAAACACCATATATTTT
15,-,TRBV9,many,TRBJ2-1,CASSTRLDSYNEQFF,TGTGCCAGCAGCACCCGACTAGATTCCTACAATGAGCAGTTCTTC
15,TRBD2,TRBV20-1,few,TRBJ2-1,CSAVGLAGAYNEQFF,TGCAGTGCTGTGGGACTAGCGGGAGCCTACAATGAGCAGTTCTTC
13,-,TRBV9,many,TRBJ1-1,CASSPRGNTEAFF,TGTGCCAGCAGCCCCCGAGGGAACACTGAAGCTTTCTTT
14,-,TRBV7-6,many,TRBJ1-1,CASSPGEENTEAFF,TGTGCCAGCAGCCCCGGGGAGGAGAACACTGAAGCTTTCTTT
15,-,TRBV5-6,-,TRBJ2-7,CASSFRDRLSYEQYF,TGTGCCAGCAGCTTCCGGGACCGACTCTCCTACGAGCAGTACTTC
14,-,TRBV4-2,few,TRBJ1-6,CASSRGSLNSPLHF,TGTGCCAGCAGCCGGGGATCCCTGAATTCACCCCTCCACTTT
14,TRBD1,TRBV20-1,-,TRBJ1-2,CCARVRDRVFGYTF,TGCTGTGCTAGGGTACGGGACAGGGTCTTCGGCTACACCTTC
14,-,TRBV4-3,few,TRBJ2-5,CASSQETVGETQYF,TGCGCCAGCAGCCAAGAAACGGTCGGGGAGACCCAGTACTTC
18,TRBD2,TRBV2,many,TRBJ2-1,CASPGGSGRVSSYNEQFF,TGTGCCAGCCCTGGGGGTAGCGGGAGGGTTAGCTCCTACAATGAGCAGTTCTTC
14,-,TRBV7-2,many,TRBJ1-5,CASSQGPSNQPQHF,TGTGCCAGCAGCCAAGGACCCTCCAATCAGCCCCAGCATTTT
15,-,TRBV28,many,TRBJ2-6,CASDDPFSGANVLTF,TGTGCCAGCGACGATCCCTTCTCTGGGGCCAACGTCCTGACTTTC
15,TRBD1,TRBV28,many,TRBJ1-3,CASRTGPYSGNTIYF,TGTGCCAGCCGGACAGGGCCATACTCTGGAAACACCATATATTTT
14,TRBD1,TRBV7-9,many,TRBJ1-1,CASTHRDRYTEAFF,TGTGCCAGCACCCACCGGGACAGGTACACTGAAGCTTTCTTT
14,-,TRBV2,few,TRBJ2-4,CASSEIGADPIQYF,TGTGCCAGCAGTGAAATAGGGGCAGACCCAATTCAGTACTTC
14,-,TRBV29-1,many,TRBJ2-2,CSVDKGEYTGELFF,TGCAGCGTTGATAAGGGGGAATACACCGGGGAGCTGTTTTTT
16,TRBD1,TRBV9,many,TRBJ2-7,CASSGITGTGRHEQYF,TGTGCCAGCAGCGGGATTACCGGGACAGGGAGACACGAGCAGTACTTC
12,-,TRBV6-5,-,TRBJ2-4,CASSPSANIQYF,TGTGCCAGCAGTCCGTCAGCGAACATTCAGTACTTC
15,-,TRBV20-1,many,TRBJ2-1,CSAPPALSSYNEQFF,TGCAGTGCCCCACCAGCGTTAAGCTCCTACAATGAGCAGTTCTTC
13,-,TRBV11-2,-,TRBJ2-1,CASSPAGAWEQFF,TGTGCCAGCAGCCCGGCGGGCGCCTGGGAGCAGTTCTTC
13,-,TRBV4-3,many,TRBJ2-7,CASSSGMNYEQYF,TGCGCCAGCAGTTCTGGGATGAACTACGAGCAGTACTTC
19,TRBD2,TRBV14,few,TRBJ2-3,CASSQHTQKLAGSTDTQYF,TGTGCCAGCAGCCAACACACTCAGAAGCTAGCGGGGAGCACAGATACGCAGTATTTT